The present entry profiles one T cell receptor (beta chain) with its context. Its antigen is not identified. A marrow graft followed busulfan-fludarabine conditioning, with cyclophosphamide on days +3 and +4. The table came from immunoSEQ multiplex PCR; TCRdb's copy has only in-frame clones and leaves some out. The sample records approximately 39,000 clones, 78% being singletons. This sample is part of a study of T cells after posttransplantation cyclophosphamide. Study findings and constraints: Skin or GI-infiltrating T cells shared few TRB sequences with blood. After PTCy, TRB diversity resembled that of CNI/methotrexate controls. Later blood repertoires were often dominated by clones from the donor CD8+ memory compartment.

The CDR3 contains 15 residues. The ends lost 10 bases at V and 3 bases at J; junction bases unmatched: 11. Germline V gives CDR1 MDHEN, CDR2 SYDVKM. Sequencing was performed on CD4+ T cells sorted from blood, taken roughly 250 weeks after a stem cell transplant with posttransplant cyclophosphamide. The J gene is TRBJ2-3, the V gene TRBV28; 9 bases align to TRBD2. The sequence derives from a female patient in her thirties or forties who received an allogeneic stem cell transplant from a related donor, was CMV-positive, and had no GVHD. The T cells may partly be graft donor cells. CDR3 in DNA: TGTGCCACCATCGCCGGCGCGGGGGGGACAGATACGCAGTATTTT. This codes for CATIAGAGGTDTQYF. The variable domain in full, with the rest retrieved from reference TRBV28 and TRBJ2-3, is DVKVTQSSRYLVKRTGEKVFLECVQDMDHENMFWYRQDPGLGLRLIYFSYDVKMKEKGDIPEGYSVSREKKERFSLILESASTNQTSMYLCATIAGAGGTDTQYFGPGTRLTVL.